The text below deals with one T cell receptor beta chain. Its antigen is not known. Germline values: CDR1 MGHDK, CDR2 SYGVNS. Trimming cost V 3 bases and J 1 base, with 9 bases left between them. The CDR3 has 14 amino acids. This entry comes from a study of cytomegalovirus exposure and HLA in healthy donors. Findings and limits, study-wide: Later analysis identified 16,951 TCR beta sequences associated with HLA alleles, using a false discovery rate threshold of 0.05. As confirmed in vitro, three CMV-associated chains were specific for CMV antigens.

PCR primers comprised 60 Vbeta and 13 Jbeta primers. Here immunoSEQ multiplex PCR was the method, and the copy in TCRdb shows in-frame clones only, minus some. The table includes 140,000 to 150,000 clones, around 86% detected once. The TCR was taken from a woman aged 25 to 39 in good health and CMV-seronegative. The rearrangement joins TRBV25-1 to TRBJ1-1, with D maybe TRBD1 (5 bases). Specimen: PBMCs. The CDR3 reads CASSERQGNTEAFF. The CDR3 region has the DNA TGTGCCAGCAGTGAGCGGCAGGGGAACACTGAAGCTTTCTTT.